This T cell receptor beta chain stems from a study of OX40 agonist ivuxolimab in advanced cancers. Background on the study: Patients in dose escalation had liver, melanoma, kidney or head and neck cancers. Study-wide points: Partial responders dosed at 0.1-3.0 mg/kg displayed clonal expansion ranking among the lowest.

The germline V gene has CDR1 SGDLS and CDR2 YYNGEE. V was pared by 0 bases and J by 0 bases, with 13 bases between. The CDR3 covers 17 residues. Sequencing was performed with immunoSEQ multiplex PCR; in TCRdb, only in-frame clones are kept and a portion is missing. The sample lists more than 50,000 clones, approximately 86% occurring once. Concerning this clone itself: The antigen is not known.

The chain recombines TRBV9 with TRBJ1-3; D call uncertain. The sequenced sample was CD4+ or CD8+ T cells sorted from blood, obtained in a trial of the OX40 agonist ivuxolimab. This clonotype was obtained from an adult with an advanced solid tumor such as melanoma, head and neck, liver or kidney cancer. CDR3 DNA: TGTGCCAGCAGCGTAGGGGTGGGAGGAAGCTCTGGAAACACCATATATTTT. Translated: CASSVGVGGSSGNTIYF.